This is a list of T cell receptor beta chains from one sample in a study of blood T cell repertoires in COVID-19. Assay: immunoSEQ multiplex PCR; the TCRdb copy retains only in-frame clones and omits some. The sample carries approximately 280,000 clones, around 90% recorded once. The sequenced sample was peripheral blood. These receptors came from a man aged 18 to 30 with active or convalescent COVID-19. Each CDR3 is given with its conserved first and last residue. Each record gives: D gene, V gene, J gene, clone size, CDR3 DNA, CDR3 protein. A D gene is named only where the DNA matches it firmly. Clone size is shown for a subset of rows, as once, few, many or a class of expanded clone.

D gene: TRBD1; V gene: TRBV29-1; J gene: TRBJ2-1; clone size: -; CDR3 DNA: TGCAGCTCGCCGACAGGGAACGAGCAGTTCTTC; CDR3 protein: CSSPTGNEQFF
D gene: -; V gene: TRBV18; J gene: TRBJ1-1; clone size: -; CDR3 DNA: TGTGCCAGCTCACCCCGTACCGGGGGAGAAGCTTTCTTT; CDR3 protein: CASSPRTGGEAFF
D gene: TRBD1; V gene: TRBV5-6; J gene: TRBJ1-2; clone size: -; CDR3 DNA: TGTGCCAGCAGCCCCGGGACAGGGTTTGGCTACACCTTC; CDR3 protein: CASSPGTGFGYTF
D gene: -; V gene: TRBV4-1; J gene: TRBJ2-7; clone size: -; CDR3 DNA: TGCGCCAGCAGCCAAGGCTCTACAGCGGTCTACGAGCAGTACTTC; CDR3 protein: CASSQGSTAVYEQYF
D gene: -; V gene: TRBV25-1; J gene: TRBJ1-5; clone size: -; CDR3 DNA: TGTGCCAGCAGTCTCTCAGGCGATCAGCCCCAGCATTTT; CDR3 protein: CASSLSGDQPQHF
D gene: -; V gene: TRBV13; J gene: TRBJ1-2; clone size: -; CDR3 DNA: TGTGCCAGCAGCCGTAGGGGTACCTATGGCTACACCTTC; CDR3 protein: CASSRRGTYGYTF
D gene: -; V gene: TRBV27; J gene: TRBJ1-5; clone size: once; CDR3 DNA: TGTGCCAGCAGTTTCGGGGGGGCCGGGCAGCCCCAGCATTTT; CDR3 protein: CASSFGGAGQPQHF
D gene: -; V gene: TRBV27; J gene: TRBJ1-6; clone size: once; CDR3 DNA: TGTGCCAGCAGTTTCGCGGACAGTCGTAATTCACCCCTCCACTTT; CDR3 protein: CASSFADSRNSPLHF
D gene: -; V gene: TRBV11-2; J gene: TRBJ2-2; clone size: many; CDR3 DNA: TGTGCCAGCAGCTTAGGGGCGACCGGGGAGCTGTTTTTT; CDR3 protein: CASSLGATGELFF
D gene: -; V gene: TRBV29-1; J gene: TRBJ1-2; clone size: -; CDR3 DNA: TGCAGCGTTGCGGTAAACTATGGCTACACCTTC; CDR3 protein: CSVAVNYGYTF
D gene: -; V gene: TRBV24-1; J gene: TRBJ1-1; clone size: once; CDR3 DNA: TGTGCCACCAGTGATTTTAGACAGTACACTGAAGCTTTCTTT; CDR3 protein: CATSDFRQYTEAFF
D gene: -; V gene: TRBV27; J gene: TRBJ2-5; clone size: -; CDR3 DNA: TGTGCCAGCAGGACCCTAGGAGGGTGGGAATCGGAGACCCAGTACTTC; CDR3 protein: CASRTLGGWESETQYF
D gene: -; V gene: TRBV5-8; J gene: TRBJ2-3; clone size: once; CDR3 DNA: TGTGCCAGCAGCTTCGGGACATTCACAGATACGCAGTATTTT; CDR3 protein: CASSFGTFTDTQYF
D gene: TRBD1; V gene: TRBV4-3; J gene: TRBJ1-3; clone size: -; CDR3 DNA: TGCGCCAGCAGCCAAGAAATACCCGGGACAGGGGGCCCTGGAAACACCATATATTTT; CDR3 protein: CASSQEIPGTGGPGNTIYF
D gene: TRBD1; V gene: TRBV5-1; J gene: TRBJ1-1; clone size: -; CDR3 DNA: TGCGCCAGCAGCGACGGACAGGGTTTCACTGAAGCTTTCTTT; CDR3 protein: CASSDGQGFTEAFF
D gene: -; V gene: TRBV5-5; J gene: TRBJ2-1; clone size: -; CDR3 DNA: TGTGCCAGCAGCTTCGGGCAAGCGGGTCTGGGAGGTGAGCAGTTCTTC; CDR3 protein: CASSFGQAGLGGEQFF
D gene: -; V gene: TRBV19; J gene: TRBJ1-1; clone size: -; CDR3 DNA: TGTGCCAGTAGTCCCAGCACAGGATTTATGAGTTTGAGAACTGAAGCTTTCTTT; CDR3 protein: CASSPSTGFMSLRTEAFF
D gene: -; V gene: TRBV7-9; J gene: TRBJ1-2; clone size: -; CDR3 DNA: TGTGCCGGAGGGGCGAACTATGGCTACACCTTC; CDR3 protein: CAGGANYGYTF
D gene: -; V gene: TRBV27; J gene: TRBJ1-5; clone size: -; CDR3 DNA: TGTGCCAGCAGTAGAAGGGACATTCTTACGCCCCAGCATTTT; CDR3 protein: CASSRRDILTPQHF
D gene: -; V gene: TRBV7-2; J gene: TRBJ2-5; clone size: -; CDR3 DNA: TGTGCCAGCAGCCCCCGGCCAGGGGTAGACGGGACCCAGTACTTC; CDR3 protein: CASSPRPGVDGTQYF
D gene: -; V gene: TRBV9; J gene: TRBJ1-5; clone size: -; CDR3 DNA: TGTGCCAGCAGCGCCGGGGGGCAGGTCAATCAGCCCCAGCATTTT; CDR3 protein: CASSAGGQVNQPQHF
D gene: -; V gene: TRBV9; J gene: TRBJ1-1; clone size: once; CDR3 DNA: TGTGCCAGCAGCGTGCCAGAGGACACTGAAGCTTTCTTT; CDR3 protein: CASSVPEDTEAFF
D gene: -; V gene: TRBV6-1; J gene: TRBJ1-1; clone size: -; CDR3 DNA: TGTGCCAGCAGTGAATTAGGGGGTCACACTGAAGCTTTCTTT; CDR3 protein: CASSELGGHTEAFF
D gene: TRBD1; V gene: TRBV6-5; J gene: TRBJ2-5; clone size: -; CDR3 DNA: TGTGCCAGCTGGACAGGGCAAGAGACCCAGTACTTC; CDR3 protein: CASWTGQETQYF
D gene: -; V gene: TRBV3-1/TRBV3-2; J gene: TRBJ1-6; clone size: once; CDR3 DNA: TGTGCCAGCAGCCCCGGGAACAATAATTCACCCCTCCACTTT; CDR3 protein: CASSPGNNNSPLHF
D gene: TRBD1; V gene: TRBV5-4; J gene: TRBJ1-1; clone size: once; CDR3 DNA: TGTGCCAGCAGCTTGTTGGACAGGAGGAACACTGAAGCTTTCTTT; CDR3 protein: CASSLLDRRNTEAFF
D gene: -; V gene: TRBV20-1; J gene: TRBJ1-1; clone size: -; CDR3 DNA: TGCAGTGCTAAAGGGAGCCGTGAAGCTTTCTTT; CDR3 protein: CSAKGSREAFF
D gene: TRBD1; V gene: TRBV2; J gene: TRBJ2-1; clone size: -; CDR3 DNA: TGTGCCAGCAGTAAAACCTCGGGACAGCCCAATGAGCAGTTCTTC; CDR3 protein: CASSKTSGQPNEQFF
D gene: TRBD1; V gene: TRBV5-5; J gene: TRBJ1-1; clone size: -; CDR3 DNA: TGTGCCAGCAGCTTTGACAGGGGGAACACTGAAGCTTTCTTT; CDR3 protein: CASSFDRGNTEAFF
D gene: TRBD1; V gene: TRBV12-3/TRBV12-4; J gene: TRBJ1-2; clone size: -; CDR3 DNA: TGTGCCAGCAGCAGGACAGGGGTTCATGGCTACACCTTC; CDR3 protein: CASSRTGVHGYTF
D gene: -; V gene: TRBV29-1; J gene: TRBJ2-2; clone size: -; CDR3 DNA: TGCAGCGTTGAAACAAGCGGGGAGCTGTTTTTT; CDR3 protein: CSVETSGELFF
D gene: -; V gene: TRBV19; J gene: TRBJ1-5; clone size: -; CDR3 DNA: TGTGCCAGTAGTATAACCCCGACAGCAGGGCAGCCCCAGCATTTT; CDR3 protein: CASSITPTAGQPQHF
D gene: TRBD1; V gene: TRBV27; J gene: TRBJ2-7; clone size: -; CDR3 DNA: TGTGCCAGCAGTTTACGGGACAGTAACGAGCAGTACTTC; CDR3 protein: CASSLRDSNEQYF
D gene: TRBD1; V gene: TRBV5-5; J gene: TRBJ1-3; clone size: -; CDR3 DNA: TGTGCCAGCAGCTTCGGTTGGACAGGGGCGAACACCATATATTTT; CDR3 protein: CASSFGWTGANTIYF
D gene: TRBD1; V gene: TRBV9; J gene: TRBJ1-6; clone size: -; CDR3 DNA: TGTGCCAGCAGCACCCAGGGGACAGGGAGTTCACCCCTCCACTTT; CDR3 protein: CASSTQGTGSSPLHF
D gene: TRBD1; V gene: TRBV6-5; J gene: TRBJ2-5; clone size: -; CDR3 DNA: TGTGCCAGCACCTCCGGGACAGGGGTAGAGACCCAGTACTTC; CDR3 protein: CASTSGTGVETQYF
D gene: -; V gene: TRBV2; J gene: TRBJ2-2; clone size: -; CDR3 DNA: TGTGCCAGCAATTACAGGGTCACCGGGGAGCTGTTTTTT; CDR3 protein: CASNYRVTGELFF